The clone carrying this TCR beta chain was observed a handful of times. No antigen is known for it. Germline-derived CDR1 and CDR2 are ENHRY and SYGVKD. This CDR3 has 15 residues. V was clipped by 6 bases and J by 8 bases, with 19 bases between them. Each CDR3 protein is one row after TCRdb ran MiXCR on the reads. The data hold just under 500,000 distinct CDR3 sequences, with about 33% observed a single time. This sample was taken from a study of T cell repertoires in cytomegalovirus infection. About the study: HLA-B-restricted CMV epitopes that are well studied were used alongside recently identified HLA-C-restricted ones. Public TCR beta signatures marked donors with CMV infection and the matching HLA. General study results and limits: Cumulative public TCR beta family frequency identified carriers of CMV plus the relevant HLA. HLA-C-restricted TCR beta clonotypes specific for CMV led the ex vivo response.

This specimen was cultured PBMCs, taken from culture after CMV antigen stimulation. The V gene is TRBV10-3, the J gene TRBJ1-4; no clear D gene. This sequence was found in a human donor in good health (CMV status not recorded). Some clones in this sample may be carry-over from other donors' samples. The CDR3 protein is CAISPSVGGDEKLFF. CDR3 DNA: TGTGCCATCAGCCCCTCGGTTGGCGGTGACGAAAAACTGTTTTTT.